The clone carrying this T cell receptor (beta chain) showed up just once. The entry originates in a study of CD8+ T cells in alopecia areata. The sequencing template was cDNA reverse transcribed from extracted RNA. The table came from immunoSEQ multiplex PCR; TCRdb's copy has only in-frame clones and leaves some out. The sample lists 45,000 to 70,000 clones, around 96% occurring once. Lesional scalp punch biopsies and peripheral blood were collected from alopecia areata patients. This CDR3 contains 13 residues. Germline CDR1 SQVTM, CDR2 ANQGSEA. Trimming pared 6 bases from V and 2 bases from J, leaving 11 bases between.

This TCR derives from a human donor with alopecia areata. The chain joins TRBV29-1 to TRBJ2-1, with a tentative D call TRBD2 (5 bases). Sequenced here: CD8+ T cells sorted from blood, sampled at week 0. The CDR3 protein is CSVELGTYNEQFF. The CDR3, as DNA: TGCAGCGTGGAACTAGGGACCTACAATGAGCAGTTCTTC.